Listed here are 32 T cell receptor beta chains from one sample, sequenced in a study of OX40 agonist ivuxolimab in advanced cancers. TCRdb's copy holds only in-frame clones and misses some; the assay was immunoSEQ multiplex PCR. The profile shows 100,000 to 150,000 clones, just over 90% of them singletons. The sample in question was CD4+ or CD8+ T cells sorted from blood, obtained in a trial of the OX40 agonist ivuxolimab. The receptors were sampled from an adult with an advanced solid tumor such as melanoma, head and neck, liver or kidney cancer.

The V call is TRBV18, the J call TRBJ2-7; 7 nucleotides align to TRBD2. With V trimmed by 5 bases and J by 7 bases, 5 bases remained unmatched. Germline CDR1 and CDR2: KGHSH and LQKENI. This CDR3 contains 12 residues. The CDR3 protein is CASSAPGREQYF. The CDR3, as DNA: TGTGCCAGCTCAGCTCCCGGGAGGGAGCAGTACTTC.

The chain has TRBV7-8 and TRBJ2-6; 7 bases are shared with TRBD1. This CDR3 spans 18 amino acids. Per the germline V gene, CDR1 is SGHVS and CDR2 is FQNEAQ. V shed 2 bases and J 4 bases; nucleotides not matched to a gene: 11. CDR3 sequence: CASSLRTGTSWGANVLTF. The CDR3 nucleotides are TGTGCCAGCAGCTTAAGGACAGGCACTTCTTGGGGGGCCAACGTCCTGACTTTC.

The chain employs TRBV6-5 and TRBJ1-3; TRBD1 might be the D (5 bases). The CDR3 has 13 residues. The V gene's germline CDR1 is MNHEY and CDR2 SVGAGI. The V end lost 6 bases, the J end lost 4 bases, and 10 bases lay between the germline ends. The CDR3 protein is CASSLGEGNTIYF. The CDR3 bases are TGTGCCAGCAGCCTGGGGGAAGGAAACACCATATATTTT.

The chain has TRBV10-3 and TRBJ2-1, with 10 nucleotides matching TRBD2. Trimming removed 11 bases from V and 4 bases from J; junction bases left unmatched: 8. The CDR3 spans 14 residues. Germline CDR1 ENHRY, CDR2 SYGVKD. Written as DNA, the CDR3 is TGTGCCGCCGCTACTAGCGGGGTTTACAATGAGCAGTTCTTC. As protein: CAAATSGVYNEQFF.

The CDR3 region has the DNA TGTGCCAGCAGCCCAGGGGACAAGCCTAACTATGGCTACACCTTC. Translation: CASSPGDKPNYGYTF. V gene TRBV7-9 combines with J gene TRBJ1-2, with a weak D call TRBD1 (6 bases). The CDR3 has 15 amino acids. The germline CDR1 and CDR2 sequences are SEHNR and FQNEAQ (reference sequence). V lost 5 bases, J lost 0 bases, and 13 bases lay in between.

In DNA, the CDR3 is TGTGCCAGCAGCCGCCGGGGGACAGGGCCCTACGAGCAGTACTTC. It codes for CASSRRGTGPYEQYF. The gene calls are TRBV11-1 and TRBJ2-7, with 9 bases aligning to TRBD1. CDR1 is SGHAT, CDR2 FQDESV, per germline (reference sequence). The CDR3 extends over 15 amino acids. J gave up 2 bases and V 5 bases, and 7 bases lay outside the gene matches.

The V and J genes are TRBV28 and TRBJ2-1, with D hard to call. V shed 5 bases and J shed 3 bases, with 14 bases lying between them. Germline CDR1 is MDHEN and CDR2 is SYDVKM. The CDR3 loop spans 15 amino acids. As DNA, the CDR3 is TGTGCCAGCAGTACCCTTAGAGGCAGCTACAATGAGCAGTTCTTC. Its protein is CASSTLRGSYNEQFF.

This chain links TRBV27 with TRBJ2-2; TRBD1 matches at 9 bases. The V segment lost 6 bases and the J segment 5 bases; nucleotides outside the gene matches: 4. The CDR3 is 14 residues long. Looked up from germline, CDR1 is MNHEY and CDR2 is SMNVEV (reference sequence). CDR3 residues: CASRRDRVTGELFF. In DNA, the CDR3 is TGTGCCAGCAGACGGGACAGGGTAACCGGGGAGCTGTTTTTT.

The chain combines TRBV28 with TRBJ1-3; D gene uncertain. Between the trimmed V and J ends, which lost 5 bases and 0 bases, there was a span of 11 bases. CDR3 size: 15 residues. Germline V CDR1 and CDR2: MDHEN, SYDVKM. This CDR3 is CASSPPRNSGNTIYF. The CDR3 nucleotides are TGTGCCAGCAGTCCCCCCCGGAACTCTGGAAACACCATATATTTT.

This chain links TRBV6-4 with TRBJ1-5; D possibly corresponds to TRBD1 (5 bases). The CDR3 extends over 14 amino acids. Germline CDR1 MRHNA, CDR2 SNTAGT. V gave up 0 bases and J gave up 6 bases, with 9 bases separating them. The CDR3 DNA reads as TGTGCCAGCAGTGACTCGGGGCAGGGTCAGCCCCAGCATTTT. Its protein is CASSDSGQGQPQHF.

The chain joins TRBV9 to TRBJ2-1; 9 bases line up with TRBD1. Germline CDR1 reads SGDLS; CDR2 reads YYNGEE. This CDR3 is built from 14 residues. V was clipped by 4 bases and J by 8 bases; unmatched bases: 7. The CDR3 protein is CASSRGTGSYEQFF. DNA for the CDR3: TGTGCCAGCAGCCGCGGGACAGGGTCATATGAGCAGTTCTTC.

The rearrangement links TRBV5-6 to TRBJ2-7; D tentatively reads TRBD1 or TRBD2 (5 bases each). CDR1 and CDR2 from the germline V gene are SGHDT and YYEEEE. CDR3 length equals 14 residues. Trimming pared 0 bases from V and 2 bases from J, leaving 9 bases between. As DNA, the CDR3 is TGTGCCAGCAGCTTGGTTGGGACGACCTACGAGCAGTACTTC. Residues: CASSLVGTTYEQYF.

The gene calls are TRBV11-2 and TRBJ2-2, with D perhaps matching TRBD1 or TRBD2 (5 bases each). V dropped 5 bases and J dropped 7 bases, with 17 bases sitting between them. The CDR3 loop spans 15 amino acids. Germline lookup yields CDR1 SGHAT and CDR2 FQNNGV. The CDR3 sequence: CASSHSGQAVGELFF. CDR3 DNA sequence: TGTGCCAGCAGCCACTCGGGGCAGGCGGTCGGGGAGCTGTTTTTT. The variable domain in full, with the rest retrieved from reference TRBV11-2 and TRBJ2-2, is EAGVAQSPRYKIIEKRQSVAFWCNPISGHATLYWYQQILGQGPKLLIQFQNNGVVDDSQLPKDRFSAERLKGVDSTLKIQPAKLEDSAVYLCASSHSGQAVGELFFGEGSRLTVL.

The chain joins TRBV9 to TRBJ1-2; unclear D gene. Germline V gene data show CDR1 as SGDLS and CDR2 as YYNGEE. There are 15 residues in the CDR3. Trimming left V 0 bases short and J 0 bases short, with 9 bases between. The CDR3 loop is CASSVASTANYGYTF. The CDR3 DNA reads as TGTGCCAGCAGCGTAGCCTCAACAGCTAACTATGGCTACACCTTC.

DNA of the CDR3: TGTGCCAGTAGGAACACTGAAGCTTTCTTT. Translation gives CASRNTEAFF. J is TRBJ1-1 and V is TRBV19; D not certain. Per the germline V gene, CDR1 is LNHDA and CDR2 is SQIVND (reference sequence). CDR3 length equals 10 residues. The V gene lost 6 bases and the J gene lost 1 base, with 0 bases spanning the gap. The whole variable domain, remainder taken from reference TRBV19 and TRBJ1-1, is DGGITQSPKYLFRKEGQNVTLSCEQNLNHDAMYWYRQDPGQGLRLIYYSQIVNDFQKGDIAEGYSVSREKKESFPLTVTSAQKNPTAFYLCASRNTEAFFGQGTRLTVV.

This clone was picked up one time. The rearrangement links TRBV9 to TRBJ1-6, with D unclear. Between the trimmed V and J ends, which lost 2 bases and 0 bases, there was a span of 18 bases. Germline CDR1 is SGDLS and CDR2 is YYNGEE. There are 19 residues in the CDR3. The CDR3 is CASSVGMTASSSYNSPLHF. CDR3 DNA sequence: TGTGCCAGCAGCGTCGGGATGACCGCCTCTAGCTCCTATAATTCACCCCTCCACTTT.

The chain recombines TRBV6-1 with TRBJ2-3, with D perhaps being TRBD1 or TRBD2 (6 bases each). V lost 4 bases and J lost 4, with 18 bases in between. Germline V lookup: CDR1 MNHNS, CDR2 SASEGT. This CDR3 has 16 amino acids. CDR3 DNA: TGTGCCAGCAGTGTAAACGGGGGCTCGTGGTCAGATACGCAGTATTTT. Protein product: CASSVNGGSWSDTQYF.

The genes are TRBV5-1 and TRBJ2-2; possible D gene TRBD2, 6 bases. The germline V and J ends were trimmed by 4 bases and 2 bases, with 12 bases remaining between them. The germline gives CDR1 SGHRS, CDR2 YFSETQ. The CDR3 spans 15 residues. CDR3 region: CASSTGLLNTGELFF. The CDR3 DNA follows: TGCGCCAGCAGCACGGGACTCCTCAACACCGGGGAGCTGTTTTTT. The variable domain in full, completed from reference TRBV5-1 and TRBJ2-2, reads KAGVTQTPRYLIKTRGQQVTLSCSPISGHRSVSWYQQTPGQGLQFLFEYFSETQRNKGNFPGRFSGRQFSNSRSEMNVSTLELGDSALYLCASSTGLLNTGELFFGEGSRLTVL.

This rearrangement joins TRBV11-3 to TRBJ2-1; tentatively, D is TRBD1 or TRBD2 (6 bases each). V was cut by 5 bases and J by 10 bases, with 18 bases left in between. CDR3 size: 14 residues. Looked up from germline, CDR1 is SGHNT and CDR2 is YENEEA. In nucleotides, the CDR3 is TGTGCCAGCAGCCCACTCCTCATCGGGGGCGAGCAGTTCTTC. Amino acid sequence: CASSPLLIGGEQFF.

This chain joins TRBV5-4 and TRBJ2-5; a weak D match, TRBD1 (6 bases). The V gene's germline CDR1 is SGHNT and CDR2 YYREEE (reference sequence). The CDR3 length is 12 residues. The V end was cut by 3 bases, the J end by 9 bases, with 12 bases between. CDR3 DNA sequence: TGTGCCAGCAGCTCAACTCAGGGGCCCCAGTACTTC. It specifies CASSSTQGPQYF. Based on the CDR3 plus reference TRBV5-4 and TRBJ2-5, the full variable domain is ETGVTQSPTHLIKTRGQQVTLRCSSQSGHNTVSWYQQALGQGPQFIFQYYREEENGRGNFPPRFSGLQFPNYSSELNVNALELDDSALYLCASSSTQGPQYFGPGTRLLVL.

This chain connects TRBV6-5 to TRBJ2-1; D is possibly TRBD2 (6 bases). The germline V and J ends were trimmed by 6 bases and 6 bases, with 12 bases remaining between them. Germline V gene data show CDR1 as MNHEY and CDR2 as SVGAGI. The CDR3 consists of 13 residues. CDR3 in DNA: TGTGCCAGCAGGCAGACTAGTCGCAATGAGCAGTTCTTC. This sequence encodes CASRQTSRNEQFF.

The CDR3 DNA reads as TGTGCCAGCAGCTCGGGACAGAGTTTTGAAGCTTTCTTT. Translating it yields CASSSGQSFEAFF. The rearrangement uses TRBV7-8 and TRBJ1-1, with 7 nucleotides matching TRBD1. This CDR3 is 13 amino acids long. V shed 4 bases and J 7 bases; nucleotides not matched to a gene: 6. CDR1 is SGHVS, CDR2 FQNEAQ, per germline.

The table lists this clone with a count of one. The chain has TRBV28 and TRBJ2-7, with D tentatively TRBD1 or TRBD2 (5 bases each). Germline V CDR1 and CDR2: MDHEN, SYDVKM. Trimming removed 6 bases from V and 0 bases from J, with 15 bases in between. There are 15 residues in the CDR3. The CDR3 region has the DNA TGTGCCAGCAGATGGGGGACCGCTAGCTCCTACGAGCAGTACTTC. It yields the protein CASRWGTASSYEQYF.

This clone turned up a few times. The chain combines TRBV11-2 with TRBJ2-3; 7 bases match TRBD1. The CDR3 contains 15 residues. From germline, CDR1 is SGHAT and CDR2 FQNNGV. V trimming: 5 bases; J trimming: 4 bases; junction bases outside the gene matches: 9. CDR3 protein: CASSNEGARADTQYF. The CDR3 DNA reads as TGTGCCAGCAGCAACGAGGGGGCTCGGGCAGATACGCAGTATTTT.

CDR3 nucleotide sequence: TGTGCCAGCAGCTTGTCATTCCGGGCCTCCCTTGCAGGGGAGCTGTTTTTT. Encoded protein: CASSLSFRASLAGELFF. This chain connects TRBV5-4 to TRBJ2-2, with D unresolved. The CDR3 length is 17 residues. Germline-derived CDR1 and CDR2 are SGHNT and YYREEE (reference sequence). Between the trimmed V and J ends, which lost 1 base and 8 bases, there was a span of 21 bases.

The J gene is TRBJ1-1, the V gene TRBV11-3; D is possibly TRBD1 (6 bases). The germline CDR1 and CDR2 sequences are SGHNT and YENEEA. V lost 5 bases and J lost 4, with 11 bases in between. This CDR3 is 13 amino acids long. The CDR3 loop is CASSKGDGTEAFF. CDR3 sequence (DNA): TGTGCCAGCAGCAAGGGGGATGGCACTGAAGCTTTCTTT. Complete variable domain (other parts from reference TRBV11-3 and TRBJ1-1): EAGVVQSPRYKIIEKKQPVAFWCNPISGHNTLYWYLQNLGQGPELLIRYENEEAVDDSQLPKDRFSAERLKGVDSTLKIQPAELGDSAVYLCASSKGDGTEAFFGQGTRLTVV.

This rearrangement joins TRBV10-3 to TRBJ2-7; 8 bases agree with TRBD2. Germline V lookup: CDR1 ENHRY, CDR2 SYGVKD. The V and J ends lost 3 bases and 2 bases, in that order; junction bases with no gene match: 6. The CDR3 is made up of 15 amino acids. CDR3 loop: CAISDVSSGAYEQYF. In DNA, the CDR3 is TGTGCCATCAGTGACGTCAGTAGCGGGGCCTACGAGCAGTACTTC.

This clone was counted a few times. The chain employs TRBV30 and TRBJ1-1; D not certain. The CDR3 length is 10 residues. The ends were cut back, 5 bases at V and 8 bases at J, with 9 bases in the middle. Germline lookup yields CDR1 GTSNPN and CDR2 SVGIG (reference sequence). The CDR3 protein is CAWGPFEAFF. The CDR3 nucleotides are TGTGCCTGGGGCCCATTCGAAGCTTTCTTT.

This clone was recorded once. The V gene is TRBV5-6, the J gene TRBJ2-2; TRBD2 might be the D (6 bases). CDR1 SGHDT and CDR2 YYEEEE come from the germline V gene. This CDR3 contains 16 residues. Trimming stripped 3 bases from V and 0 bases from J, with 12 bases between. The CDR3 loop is CASSWAGTSNTGELFF. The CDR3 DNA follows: TGTGCCAGCAGCTGGGCGGGAACTTCGAACACCGGGGAGCTGTTTTTT.

The CDR3: CASSYGTAQETQYF. The CDR3 DNA sequence: TGTGCCAGCAGTTACGGGACAGCCCAAGAGACCCAGTACTTC. The gene calls are TRBV6-5 and TRBJ2-5; 7 bases align to TRBD1. With V trimmed by 2 bases and J by 1 base, 1 base remained unmatched. In germline, CDR1 is MNHEY, CDR2 SVGAGI. This CDR3 region has 14 residues.

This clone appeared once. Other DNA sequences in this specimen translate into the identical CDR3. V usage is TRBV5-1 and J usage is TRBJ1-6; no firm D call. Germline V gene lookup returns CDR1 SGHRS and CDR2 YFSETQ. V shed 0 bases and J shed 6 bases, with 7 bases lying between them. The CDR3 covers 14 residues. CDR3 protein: CASSLGRGNSPLHF. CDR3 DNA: TGCGCCAGCAGCTTGGGACGAGGTAATTCACCCCTCCACTTT.

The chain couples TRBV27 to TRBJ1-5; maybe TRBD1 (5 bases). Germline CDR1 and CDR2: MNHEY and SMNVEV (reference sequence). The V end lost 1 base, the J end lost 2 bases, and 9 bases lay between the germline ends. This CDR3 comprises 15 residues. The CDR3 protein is CASSLWGFGNQPQHF. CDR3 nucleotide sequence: TGTGCCAGCAGTTTATGGGGCTTCGGCAATCAGCCCCAGCATTTT.